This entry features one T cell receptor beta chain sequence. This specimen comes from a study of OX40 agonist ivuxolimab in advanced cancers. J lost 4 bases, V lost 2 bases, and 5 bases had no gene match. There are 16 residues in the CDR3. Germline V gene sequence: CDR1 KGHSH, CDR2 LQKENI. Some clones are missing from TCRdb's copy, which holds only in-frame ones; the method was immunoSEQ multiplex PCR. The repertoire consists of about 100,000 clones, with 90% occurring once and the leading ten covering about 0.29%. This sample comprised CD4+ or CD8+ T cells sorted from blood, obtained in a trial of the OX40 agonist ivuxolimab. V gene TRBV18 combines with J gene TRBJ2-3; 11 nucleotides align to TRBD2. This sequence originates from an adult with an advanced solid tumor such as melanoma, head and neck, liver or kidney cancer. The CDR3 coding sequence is TGTGCCAGCTCACCAGGGCTAGCGGGAGGACCAGATACGCAGTATTTT. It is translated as CASSPGLAGGPDTQYF.